What follows are 19 T cell receptor beta chains derived from one specimen sequenced in a study of blood T cell repertoires in COVID-19. Sequencing used immunoSEQ multiplex PCR; TCRdb keeps in-frame clones, though not all of them. The sample lists about 68,000 clones; approximately 80% were seen once. Sequenced material: peripheral blood. The origin of the receptors is a human donor in a cohort sampled during active COVID-19.

The chain uses TRBV5-8 and TRBJ2-2; no reliable D call. The CDR3 consists of 16 residues. Trimming cost V 2 bases and J 0 bases, with 11 bases left between them. Germline-derived CDR1 and CDR2 are SGHTS and YDEGEE. This chain's CDR3 is CASSFPRGSNTGELFF. The CDR3, as DNA: TGTGCCAGCAGCTTCCCTCGAGGATCGAACACCGGGGAGCTGTTTTTT.

The chain recombines TRBV2 with TRBJ2-7, with 9 positions matching TRBD1. This CDR3 has 14 amino acids. J gave up 5 bases and V 8 bases, and 10 bases lay outside the gene matches. The germline V gene has CDR1 SNHLY and CDR2 FYNNEI. In DNA, the CDR3 is TGTGCCAGCTTTCCTCCGGGACAGGGAAACGAGCAGTACTTC. Its translation: CASFPPGQGNEQYF.

J is TRBJ2-3 and V is TRBV19; tentatively, D is TRBD1 (5 bases). Germline CDR1 reads LNHDA; CDR2 reads SQIVND (reference sequence). The CDR3 covers 13 residues. Trimming removed 1 base from V and 6 bases from J, with 8 bases in between. The CDR3 is CASSIGKGDTQYF. The CDR3, as DNA: TGTGCCAGTAGTATAGGGAAGGGGGATACGCAGTATTTT.

The CDR3 nucleotides are TGTGCCAGCAGTAATACAGGGTACGAGCAGTTCTTC. Protein product: CASSNTGYEQFF. The V and J genes are TRBV6-5 and TRBJ2-1; the D gene is possibly TRBD1 (6 bases). Deletions cut 5 bases from V and 10 bases from J, with 12 bases between. This CDR3 spans 12 amino acids. Germline loops: CDR1 MNHEY, CDR2 SVGAGI.

This clone was found once. The rearrangement joins TRBV11-1 to TRBJ2-3; 9 bases are a match to TRBD1. The CDR3 is made up of 15 amino acids. Trimming at V came to 2 bases and at J to 3 bases, leaving 3 bases not matched to a gene. CDR1 is SGHAT and CDR2 is FQDESV in the germline V gene (reference sequence). The CDR3 here is CASSLRTGVTDTQYF. CDR3 DNA sequence: TGTGCCAGCAGCTTAAGGACAGGGGTTACAGATACGCAGTATTTT.

This clone has just one count. The rearrangement joins TRBV7-2 to TRBJ2-7, with TRBD2 matching over 12 bases. CDR1 and CDR2 from the germline V gene are SGHTA and FQGNSA. Trimming cost V 5 bases and J 1 base; bases outside gene matches: 3. This CDR3 region has 15 residues. CDR3 region: CASSHGLAGSYEQYF. The CDR3, as DNA: TGTGCCAGCAGCCACGGACTAGCGGGGTCCTACGAGCAGTACTTC.

This sequence joins TRBV29-1 and TRBJ1-3; TRBD1 aligns across 8 bases. The CDR3 spans 12 residues. V lost 4 bases and J lost 8; bases outside the gene matches: 4. The V gene's germline CDR1 is SQVTM and CDR2 ANQGSEA. CDR3 sequence reads: CSVAQGADTIYF. The CDR3 nucleotides read TGCAGCGTTGCGCAGGGGGCGGACACCATATATTTT. Drawing the rest from reference TRBV29-1 and TRBJ1-3, the complete variable domain is SAVISQKPSRDICQRGTSLTIQCQVDSQVTMMFWYRQQPGQSLTLIATANQGSEATYESGFVIDKFPISRPNLTFSTLTVSNMSPEDSSIYLCSVAQGADTIYFGEGSWLTVV.

This chain connects TRBV5-1 to TRBJ1-6; no reliable D call. CDR3 size: 13 residues. Germline values: CDR1 SGHRS, CDR2 YFSETQ. Deletions cut 0 bases from V and 9 bases from J, with 7 bases between. The CDR3 region is CASSLGSTSPLHF. As DNA, the CDR3 is TGCGCCAGCAGCTTGGGTAGTACTTCACCCCTCCACTTT.

This chain links TRBV18 with TRBJ1-4, with 7 bases identical to TRBD1. This CDR3 comprises 16 residues. After removal of 6 bases from V and 8 bases from J, the junction contained 15 bases not matched to a gene. The germline V gene has CDR1 KGHSH and CDR2 LQKENI. The CDR3 loop is CASSQNRQGGREKLFF. The DNA of the CDR3 is TGTGCCAGCTCCCAGAACCGACAGGGTGGGCGAGAAAAACTGTTTTTT.

V is TRBV9 and J is TRBJ2-5, with 11 bases that match TRBD2. The germline V gene has CDR1 SGDLS and CDR2 YYNGEE. V gave up 0 bases and J gave up 5 bases; unmatched junction bases: 6. The CDR3 has 16 amino acids. CDR3 region: CASSVDSGGAWETQYF. CDR3 coding DNA: TGTGCCAGCAGCGTAGATAGCGGGGGGGCCTGGGAGACCCAGTACTTC.

The chain links TRBV5-1 to TRBJ2-7; TRBD1 is a possible D gene (5 bases). The V gene's germline CDR1 is SGHRS and CDR2 YFSETQ. CDR3 size: 16 residues. Deletions cut 0 bases from V and 0 bases from J, with 13 bases between. CDR3 DNA sequence: TGCGCCAGCAGCTTGGGAGGTGGGGCCAGCTCCTACGAGCAGTACTTC. Its protein is CASSLGGGASSYEQYF.

The CDR3 spells CASNEGHEQYV. In DNA, the CDR3 is TGTGCCAGCAATGAGGGTCACGAGCAGTACGTC. The J gene is TRBJ2-7, the V gene TRBV6-6; D possibly corresponds to TRBD2 (5 bases). CDR1 and CDR2 (germline): MNHNY, SVGAGI (reference sequence). This CDR3 has 11 residues. Deletions cut 7 bases from V and 5 bases from J, with 9 bases between.

V gene TRBV19 combines with J gene TRBJ1-6, with unresolved D. In germline, CDR1 is LNHDA, CDR2 SQIVND (reference sequence). Trimming shortened V by 0 bases and J by 7 bases, and 10 bases separated the two germline ends. The length of the CDR3 is 15 residues. CDR3 sequence reads: CASSIETPRNSPLHF. CDR3 nucleotides: TGTGCCAGTAGTATAGAAACACCGAGGAATTCACCCCTCCACTTT.

The V call is TRBV7-2, the J call TRBJ2-1, with TRBD2 matching 8 bases. The V gene's germline CDR1 is SGHTA and CDR2 FQGNSA. V dropped 5 bases and J dropped 3; count of bases not matched to a gene: 9. This CDR3 is 16 amino acids long. This CDR3 reads CASSPGLAGFYNEQFF. The CDR3 bases are TGTGCCAGCAGCCCGGGGTTAGCGGGATTCTACAATGAGCAGTTCTTC.

In DNA form, the CDR3 reads TGTGCCAGCAGCCTCAGGACAGGGATTGAAAACACCATATATTTT. Translation gives CASSLRTGIENTIYF. J is TRBJ1-3 and V is TRBV7-9, with 8 bases fitting TRBD1. The junction had 9 bases not matched to a gene; V was cut back by 5 bases and J by 6 bases. CDR3 length: 15 residues. Germline CDR1 SEHNR, CDR2 FQNEAQ (reference sequence).

The chain has TRBV11-1 and TRBJ2-1; D might be TRBD2 (6 bases). The germline V and J ends were trimmed by 5 bases and 6 bases, with 14 bases remaining between them. The CDR3 consists of 14 residues. Germline V gives CDR1 SGHAT, CDR2 FQDESV (reference sequence). CDR3 loop: CASSPRDFLNEQFF. As DNA, the CDR3 is TGTGCCAGCAGCCCCCGGGACTTCCTCAATGAGCAGTTCTTC.

This chain joins TRBV6-5 and TRBJ2-3; TRBD1 matches at 8 bases. The CDR3 extends over 15 amino acids. CDR1 is MNHEY and CDR2 is SVGAGI in the germline V gene. V trimming: 7 bases; J trimming: 5 bases; junction bases outside the gene matches: 11. The CDR3 region is CASTGQGWAGDTQYF. DNA for the CDR3: TGTGCCAGCACCGGACAGGGATGGGCAGGAGATACGCAGTATTTT.

The chain couples TRBV7-6 to TRBJ1-1; no firm D call. The CDR3 length is 14 residues. CDR1 and CDR2 from the germline V gene are SGHVS and FNYEAQ. Between the trimmed V and J ends, which lost 1 base and 1 base, there was a span of 7 bases. The CDR3 sequence: CASSLGISNTEAFF. Written as DNA, the CDR3 is TGTGCCAGCAGCTTAGGTATCTCGAACACTGAAGCTTTCTTT.

A single count supports this clone. The chain combines TRBV5-1 with TRBJ2-7; 9 nucleotides line up with TRBD1. The length of the CDR3 is 18 residues. V was clipped by 4 bases and J by 0 bases; unmatched bases: 14. Germline CDR1 and CDR2: SGHRS and YFSETQ. The CDR3 bases are TGCGCCAGCAGCCTAAAAACACACACGGGACAGGGCTCCTACGAGCAGTACTTC. It translates to CASSLKTHTGQGSYEQYF.